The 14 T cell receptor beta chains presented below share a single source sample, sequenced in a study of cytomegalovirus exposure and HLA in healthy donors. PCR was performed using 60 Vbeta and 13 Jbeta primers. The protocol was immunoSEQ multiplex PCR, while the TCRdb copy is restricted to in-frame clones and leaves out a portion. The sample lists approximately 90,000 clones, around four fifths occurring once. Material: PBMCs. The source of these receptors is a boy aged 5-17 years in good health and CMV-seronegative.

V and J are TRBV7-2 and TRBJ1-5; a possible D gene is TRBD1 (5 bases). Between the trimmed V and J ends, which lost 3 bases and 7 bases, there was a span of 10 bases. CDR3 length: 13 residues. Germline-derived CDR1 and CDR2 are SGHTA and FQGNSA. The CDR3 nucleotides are TGTGCCAGCAGCTTCGGCGGGGGGCAGCCCCAGCATTTT. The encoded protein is CASSFGGGQPQHF.

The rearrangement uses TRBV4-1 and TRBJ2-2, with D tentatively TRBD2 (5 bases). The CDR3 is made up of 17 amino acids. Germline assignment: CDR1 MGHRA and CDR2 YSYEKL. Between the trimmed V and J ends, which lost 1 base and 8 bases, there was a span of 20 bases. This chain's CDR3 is CASSQAVVGSRAGELFF. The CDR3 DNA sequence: TGCGCCAGCAGCCAAGCTGTCGTGGGGAGTAGGGCTGGGGAGCTGTTTTTT.

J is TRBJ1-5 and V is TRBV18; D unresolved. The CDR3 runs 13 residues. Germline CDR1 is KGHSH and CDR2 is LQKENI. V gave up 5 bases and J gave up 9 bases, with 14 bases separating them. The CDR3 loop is CASSTDSVPPQHF. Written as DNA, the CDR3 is TGTGCCAGCTCAACGGACTCGGTACCGCCCCAGCATTTT.

The CDR3 loop is CASSQDGAGNNEQFF. CDR3 coding DNA: TGCGCCAGCAGCCAAGATGGAGCAGGGAACAATGAGCAGTTCTTC. The J gene is TRBJ2-1, the V gene TRBV4-3; D may be TRBD1 (5 bases). The germline CDR1 and CDR2 sequences are LGHNA and YSLEER. The CDR3 extends over 15 amino acids. V dropped 0 bases and J dropped 5 bases, with 11 bases sitting between them.

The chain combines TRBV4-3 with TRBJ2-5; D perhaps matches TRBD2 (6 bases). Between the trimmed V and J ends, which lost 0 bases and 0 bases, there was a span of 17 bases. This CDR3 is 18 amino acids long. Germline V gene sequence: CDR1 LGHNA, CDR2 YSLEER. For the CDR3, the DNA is TGCGCCAGCAGCCAAGAGCGGGCGGGGCTAGCCGACCAAGAGACCCAGTACTTC. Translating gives CASSQERAGLADQETQYF.

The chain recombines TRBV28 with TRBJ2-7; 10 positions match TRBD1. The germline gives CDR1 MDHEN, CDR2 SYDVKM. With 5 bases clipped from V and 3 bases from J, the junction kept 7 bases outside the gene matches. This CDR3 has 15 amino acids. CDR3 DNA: TGTGCCAGCAGTCGCCCGGGACAGGGGATCTACGAGCAGTACTTC. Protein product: CASSRPGQGIYEQYF.

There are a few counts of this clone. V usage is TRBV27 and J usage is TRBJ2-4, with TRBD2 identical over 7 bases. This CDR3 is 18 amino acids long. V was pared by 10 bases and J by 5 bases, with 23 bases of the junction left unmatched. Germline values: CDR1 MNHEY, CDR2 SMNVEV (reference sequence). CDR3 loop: CATTERGHVVAGQNIQYF. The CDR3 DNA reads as TGTGCCACCACCGAGCGGGGCCATGTGGTAGCGGGTCAAAACATTCAGTACTTC.

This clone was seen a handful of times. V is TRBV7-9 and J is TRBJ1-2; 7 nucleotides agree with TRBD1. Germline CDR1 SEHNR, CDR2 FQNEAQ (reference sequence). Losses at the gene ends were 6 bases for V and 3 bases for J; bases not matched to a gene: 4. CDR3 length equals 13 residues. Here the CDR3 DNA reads TGTGCCAGCAGACATGACAGGGACTATGGCTACACCTTC. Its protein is CASRHDRDYGYTF. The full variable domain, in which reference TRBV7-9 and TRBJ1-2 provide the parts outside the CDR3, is DTGVSQNPRHKITKRGQNVTFRCDPISEHNRLYWYRQTLGQGPEFLTYFQNEAQLEKSRLLSDRFSAERPKGSFSTLEIQRTEQGDSAMYLCASRHDRDYGYTFGSGTRLTVV.

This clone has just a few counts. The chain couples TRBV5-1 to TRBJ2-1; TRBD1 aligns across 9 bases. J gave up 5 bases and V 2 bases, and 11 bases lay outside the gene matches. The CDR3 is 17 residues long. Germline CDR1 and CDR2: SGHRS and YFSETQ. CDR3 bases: TGCGCCAGCAGCTTCCAGAAACAGGGGGCCAAGGACAATGAGCAGTTCTTC. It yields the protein CASSFQKQGAKDNEQFF.

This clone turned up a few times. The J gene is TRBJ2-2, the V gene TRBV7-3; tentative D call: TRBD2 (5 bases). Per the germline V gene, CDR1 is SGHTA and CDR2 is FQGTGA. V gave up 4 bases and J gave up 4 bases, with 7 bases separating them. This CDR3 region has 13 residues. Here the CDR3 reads CASSYTSTGELFF. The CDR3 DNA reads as TGTGCCAGCAGCTATACTAGCACCGGGGAGCTGTTTTTT. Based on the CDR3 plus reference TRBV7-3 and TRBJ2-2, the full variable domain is GAGVSQTPSNKVTEKGKYVELRCDPISGHTALYWYRQSLGQGPEFLIYFQGTGAADDSGLPNDRFFAVRPEGSVSTLKIQRTERGDSAVYLCASSYTSTGELFFGEGSRLTVL.

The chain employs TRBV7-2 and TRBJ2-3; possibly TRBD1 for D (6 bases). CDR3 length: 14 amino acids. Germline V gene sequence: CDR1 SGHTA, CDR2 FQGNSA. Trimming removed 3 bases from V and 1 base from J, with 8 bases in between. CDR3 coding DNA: TGTGCCAGCAGCTTTAACAGGGGCACAGATACGCAGTATTTT. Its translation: CASSFNRGTDTQYF. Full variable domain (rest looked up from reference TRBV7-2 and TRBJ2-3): GAGVSQSPSNKVTEKGKDVELRCDPISGHTALYWYRQSLGQGLEFLIYFQGNSAPDKSGLPSDRFSAERTGGSVSTLTIQRTQQEDSAVYLCASSFNRGTDTQYFGPGTRLTVL.

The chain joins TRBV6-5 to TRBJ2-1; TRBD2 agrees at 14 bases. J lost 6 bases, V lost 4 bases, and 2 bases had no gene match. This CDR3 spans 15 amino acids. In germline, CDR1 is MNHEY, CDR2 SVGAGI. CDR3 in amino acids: CASSSGLAGVNEQFF. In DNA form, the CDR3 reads TGTGCCAGCAGTTCGGGACTAGCGGGAGTCAATGAGCAGTTCTTC.

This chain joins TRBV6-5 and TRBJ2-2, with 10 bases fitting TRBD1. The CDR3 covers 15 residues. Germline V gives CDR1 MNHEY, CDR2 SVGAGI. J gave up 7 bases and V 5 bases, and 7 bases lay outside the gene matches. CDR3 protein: CASSPGTGVVGELFF. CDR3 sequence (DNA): TGTGCCAGCAGTCCCGGGACAGGGGTGGTCGGGGAGCTGTTTTTT.

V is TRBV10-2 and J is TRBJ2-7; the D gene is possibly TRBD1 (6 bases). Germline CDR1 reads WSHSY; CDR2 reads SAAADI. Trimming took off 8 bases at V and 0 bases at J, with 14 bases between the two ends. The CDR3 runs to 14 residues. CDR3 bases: TGCGCCAGCGGATCGGACAGCCACTCCTACGAGCAGTACTTC. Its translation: CASGSDSHSYEQYF.